Below are 19 T cell receptor beta chains sequenced from a single sample in a study of cytomegalovirus exposure and HLA in healthy donors. Researchers ran the PCR with 60 Vbeta and 13 Jbeta primers. Generated by immunoSEQ multiplex PCR, the TCRdb table keeps only in-frame clones and is missing some. The sample contains around 160,000 clones, roughly 80% of which appear only once. Sequencing input: PBMCs. Receptors were obtained from a man in his forties or fifties in good health and CMV-seropositive.

V gene TRBV7-2 combines with J gene TRBJ2-5; D possibly corresponds to TRBD2 (5 bases). V lost 2 bases, J lost 0 bases, and 13 bases lay in between. The CDR3 spans 16 residues. Germline CDR1 and CDR2: SGHTA and FQGNSA. The CDR3: CASSLTGGLYQETQYF. CDR3 coding DNA: TGTGCCAGCAGCTTAACTGGCGGGCTCTACCAAGAGACCCAGTACTTC.

The chain has TRBV14 and TRBJ2-5; the D gene is possibly TRBD2 (7 bases). V lost 3 bases and J 5 bases, leaving 13 bases between the germline ends. The CDR3 is 14 residues long. CDR1 is SGHDN and CDR2 is FVKESK in the germline V gene. CDR3 region: CASSHRGGLETQYF. The CDR3, as DNA: TGTGCCAGCAGCCATAGGGGGGGCCTGGAGACCCAGTACTTC.

The J gene is TRBJ2-2, the V gene TRBV4-2; possibly TRBD2 for D (6 bases). Trimming pared 1 base from V and 1 base from J, leaving 10 bases between. Germline CDR1 reads LGHNA; CDR2 reads YNFKEQ. This CDR3 region has 16 residues. The CDR3, as DNA: TGTGCCAGCAGCCAAGGTGGGCGGGGGAACACCGGGGAGCTGTTTTTT. Encoded protein: CASSQGGRGNTGELFF.

This chain uses TRBV7-6 with TRBJ2-7, with a possible D match to TRBD2 (7 bases). V dropped 1 base and J dropped 5 bases, with 9 bases sitting between them. Germline V gene lookup returns CDR1 SGHVS and CDR2 FNYEAQ. CDR3 length equals 13 residues. The CDR3 protein is CASSLGGGDEQYF. The CDR3 nucleotides are TGTGCCAGCAGCTTAGGAGGGGGGGACGAGCAGTACTTC.

The V and J genes are TRBV2 and TRBJ1-1; D gene ambiguous. The V end was cut by 6 bases, the J end by 4 bases, with 12 bases between. This CDR3 contains 13 residues. From germline, CDR1 is SNHLY and CDR2 FYNNEI. CDR3 sequence: CASSKLEGTEAFF. CDR3 nucleotide sequence: TGTGCCAGCAGCAAGTTGGAGGGCACTGAAGCTTTCTTT.

The chain recombines TRBV7-2 with TRBJ2-7; TRBD2 is a possible D gene (6 bases). Germline values: CDR1 SGHTA, CDR2 FQGNSA. The CDR3 sequence is 14 residues long. Deletions cut 6 bases from V and 0 bases from J, with 12 bases between. CDR3 DNA: TGTGCCAGCAGGGAGGGGACGGTCTCCTACGAGCAGTACTTC. It translates to CASREGTVSYEQYF.

The chain couples TRBV4-3 to TRBJ1-2; 11 bases are shared with TRBD1. V lost 5 bases to trimming and J lost 4 bases; unmatched junction nucleotides: 6. The CDR3 has 15 amino acids. Germline V CDR1 and CDR2: LGHNA, YSLEER. The CDR3 spells CASSSRDRGGYGYTF. The CDR3 coding sequence is TGCGCCAGCAGCTCCCGGGACAGGGGGGGCTATGGCTACACCTTC.

The chain employs TRBV28 and TRBJ1-2; the match to TRBD1 covers 7 bases. The V gene's germline CDR1 is MDHEN and CDR2 SYDVKM. The CDR3 is 16 residues long. The V segment lost 2 bases and the J segment 5 bases; nucleotides outside the gene matches: 11. For the CDR3, the DNA is TGTGCCAGCAGTTTAGACTCACCGGGACAGAGTTATGGCTACACCTTC. It yields the protein CASSLDSPGQSYGYTF.

This clone came up a few times. The V call is TRBV7-2, the J call TRBJ2-7, with TRBD1 identical over 9 bases. The CDR3 covers 15 residues. Germline V gives CDR1 SGHTA, CDR2 FQGNSA. V gave up 4 bases and J gave up 0 bases; unmatched junction bases: 4. The CDR3: CASSWRQGGSYEQYF. The CDR3 DNA sequence: TGTGCCAGCAGCTGGAGACAGGGGGGCTCCTACGAGCAGTACTTC.

This chain joins TRBV19 and TRBJ1-6; D is uncertain. This CDR3 has 14 amino acids. Looked up from germline, CDR1 is LNHDA and CDR2 is SQIVND (reference sequence). The V end was cut by 3 bases, the J end by 6 bases, with 9 bases between. CDR3 DNA: TGTGCCAGTAGTATCCGGGGTCGTAATTCACCCCTCCACTTT. Translation: CASSIRGRNSPLHF.

This clone is a singleton in its sample. The chain couples TRBV10-3 to TRBJ2-1, with D tentatively TRBD1 (6 bases). The CDR3 length is 13 residues. V lost 6 bases and J 7 bases, leaving 13 bases between the germline ends. Germline CDR1 is ENHRY and CDR2 is SYGVKD. CDR3 region: CAISPRQGNEQFF. Written as DNA, the CDR3 is TGTGCCATCAGCCCTCGGCAGGGGAATGAGCAGTTCTTC.

This sequence joins TRBV4-2 and TRBJ1-3, with 7 nucleotides matching TRBD1. V was clipped by 4 bases and J by 2 bases; unmatched bases: 5. Germline V gene data show CDR1 as LGHNA and CDR2 as YNFKEQ. The CDR3 spans 15 residues. The CDR3 region has the DNA TGTGCCAGCAGCCGTGATACAGGGGCTGGAAACACCATATATTTT. Translating it yields CASSRDTGAGNTIYF.

This clone was detected a few times. This chain uses TRBV5-1 with TRBJ2-3; TRBD1 is a possible D gene (6 bases). Germline values: CDR1 SGHRS, CDR2 YFSETQ. The CDR3 extends over 14 amino acids. Trimming shortened V by 0 bases and J by 6 bases, and 11 bases separated the two germline ends. CDR3 nucleotide sequence: TGCGCCAGCAGCTTGGTACAGGGTTTCGATACGCAGTATTTT. Amino acids: CASSLVQGFDTQYF.

The chain couples TRBV5-3 to TRBJ1-1; D is unresolved. TRBV5-3 is an open reading frame, and its role is uncertain. The V gene lost 2 bases and the J gene lost 5 bases, with 10 bases spanning the gap. This CDR3 spans 13 amino acids. CDR3 sequence (DNA): TGTGCCAGAAGCTTCCTCGCGGTGACTGAAGCTTTCTTT. Its protein product is CARSFLAVTEAFF.

J is TRBJ2-3 and V is TRBV5-4; 16 nucleotides line up with TRBD2. V gave up 4 bases and J gave up 7 bases; unmatched junction bases: 9. The CDR3 is 17 residues long. Germline loops: CDR1 SGHNT, CDR2 YYREEE (reference sequence). The CDR3 loop reads CASSTGTSGGATHTQYF. The CDR3 DNA reads TGTGCCAGCAGCACTGGGACTAGCGGGGGGGCTACGCATACGCAGTATTTT. The whole variable domain, filled in from reference TRBV5-4 and TRBJ2-3, reads ETGVTQSPTHLIKTRGQQVTLRCSSQSGHNTVSWYQQALGQGPQFIFQYYREEENGRGNFPPRFSGLQFPNYSSELNVNALELDDSALYLCASSTGTSGGATHTQYFGPGTRLTVL.

The chain combines TRBV5-1 with TRBJ2-3; 10 bases are shared with TRBD2. The trim removed 6 bases at V and 7 bases at J, leaving 11 bases unmatched. The CDR3 contains 15 residues. Germline V gene lookup returns CDR1 SGHRS and CDR2 YFSETQ. The CDR3 sequence: CASTKGAGGHNTQYF. DNA for the CDR3: TGCGCCAGCACCAAGGGAGCGGGGGGGCATAATACGCAGTATTTT.

The chain carries TRBV18 and TRBJ2-1, with 14 bases matching TRBD2. From germline, CDR1 is KGHSH and CDR2 LQKENI. V lost 6 bases, J lost 8 bases, and 9 bases stayed unmatched. The CDR3 is 16 amino acids. CDR3 sequence (DNA): TGTGCCAGCTCTGAGATGGGACTAGCGGGGGTGGATGAGCAGTTCTTC. Its translation: CASSEMGLAGVDEQFF.

V usage is TRBV4-3 and J usage is TRBJ1-4, with a possible D match to TRBD1 (5 bases). From germline, CDR1 is LGHNA and CDR2 YSLEER. With 0 bases removed from V and 10 bases from J, the gap between germline ends came to 15 bases. The CDR3 runs 15 residues. Here the CDR3 reads CASSQDGRVFGKLFF. The CDR3 region has the DNA TGCGCCAGCAGCCAAGATGGCAGGGTATTTGGAAAACTGTTTTTT.

The chain employs TRBV5-4 and TRBJ1-6; TRBD1 aligns across 8 bases. The germline V gene has CDR1 SGHNT and CDR2 YYREEE (reference sequence). CDR3 length: 15 amino acids. V dropped 0 bases and J dropped 7; count of bases not matched to a gene: 3. The CDR3: CASSLEAGGNSPLHF. The DNA of the CDR3 is TGTGCCAGCAGCTTGGAGGCAGGGGGCAATTCACCCCTCCACTTT.